The TCR beta chain described here comes from a study of blood T cell repertoires in COVID-19. Those enrolled in Seattle joined during active infection and were followed longitudinally afterward. Trimming took 4 bases from V and 6 from J, leaving 10 bases between them. CDR3 length: 14 residues. Germline V gene sequence: CDR1 MNHEY, CDR2 SMNVEV (reference sequence). In the original workflow: Reference gene primer amplification gave estimated nucleated cell counts. Data came from immunoSEQ multiplex PCR; TCRdb stores just in-frame clones and leaves some out. The V and J calls and clone size were taken over from that table, and D and trimming were inferred from the DNA. The sample includes approximately 200,000 clones, around 84% of them seen just once.

The sample was peripheral blood. The chain recombines TRBV27 with TRBJ1-6; D is unresolved. The origin of this receptor is a woman of 80 years or more with COVID-19, enrolled during active disease. In DNA, the CDR3 is TGTGCCAGCAGTTCGTACGGTACTAATTCACCCCTCCACTTT. Protein product: CASSSYGTNSPLHF.